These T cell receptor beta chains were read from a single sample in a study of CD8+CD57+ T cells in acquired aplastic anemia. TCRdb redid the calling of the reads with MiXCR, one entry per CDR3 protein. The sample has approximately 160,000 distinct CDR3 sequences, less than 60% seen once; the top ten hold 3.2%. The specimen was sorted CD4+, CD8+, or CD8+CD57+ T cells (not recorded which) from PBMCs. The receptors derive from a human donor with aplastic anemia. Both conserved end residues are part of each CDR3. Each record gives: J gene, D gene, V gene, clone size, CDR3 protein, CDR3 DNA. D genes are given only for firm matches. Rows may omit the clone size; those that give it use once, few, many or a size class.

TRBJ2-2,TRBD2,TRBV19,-,CASSRGSGRSTGELFF,TGTGCCAGTAGTCGGGGTAGCGGGAGAAGCACCGGGGAGCTGTTTTTT
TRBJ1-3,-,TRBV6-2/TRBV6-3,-,CAGSPGKNTIYF,TGTGCCGGCAGTCCCGGAAAAAACACCATATATTTT
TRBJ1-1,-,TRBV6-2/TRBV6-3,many,CASKYALNTEAFF,TGTGCCAGCAAATACGCACTGAACACTGAAGCTTTCTTT
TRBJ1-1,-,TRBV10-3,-,CAISGGMNTEAFF,TGTGCCATCAGTGGGGGCATGAACACTGAAGCTTTCTTT
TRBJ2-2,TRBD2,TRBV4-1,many,CASSQGGLAGVGTGELFF,TGCGCCAGCAGCCAAGGGGGACTAGCGGGAGTGGGCACCGGGGAGCTGTTTTTT
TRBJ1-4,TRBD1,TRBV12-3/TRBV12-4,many,CASSDRGGLFF,TGTGCCAGCAGTGACAGGGGGGGCCTGTTTTTT
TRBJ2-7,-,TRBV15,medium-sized,CATHGERAYEQYF,TGTGCCACCCACGGCGAGAGGGCCTACGAGCAGTACTTC
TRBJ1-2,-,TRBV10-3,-,CAISESRGRGYTF,TGTGCCATCAGTGAAAGCAGGGGTAGGGGCTACACCTTC
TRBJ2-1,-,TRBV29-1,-,CSVARGSNEQFF,TGCAGCGTTGCTCGCGGATCCAACGAGCAGTTCTTC
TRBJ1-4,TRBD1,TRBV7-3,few,CASSRQGVGTNEKLFF,TGTGCCAGCAGCCGACAGGGAGTAGGGACTAATGAAAAACTGTTTTTT
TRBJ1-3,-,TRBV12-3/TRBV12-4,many,CASSLRHLGNTIYF,TGTGCCAGCAGTTTACGACATCTTGGAAACACCATATATTTT
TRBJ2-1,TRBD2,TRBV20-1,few,CSAASGNEQFF,TGCAGTGCTGCTAGCGGCAATGAGCAGTTCTTC
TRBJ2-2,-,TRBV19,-,CASTRTSVTGELFF,TGTGCCAGTACCAGGACCTCGGTGACCGGGGAGCTGTTTTTT
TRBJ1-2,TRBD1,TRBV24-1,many,CATSTSQGTGGYTF,TGTGCCACCAGTACCTCACAGGGGACGGGTGGCTACACCTTC
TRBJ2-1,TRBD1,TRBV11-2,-,CASSRYRGNEQFF,TGTGCCAGCAGCAGATACAGGGGCAATGAGCAGTTCTTC
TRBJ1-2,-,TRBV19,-,CACSISVGRRDYGNTF,TGTGCCTGTAGTATATCCGTAGGGAGGAGGGACTATGGCAACACCTTC
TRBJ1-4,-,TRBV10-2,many,CASSESVRRREEKLFF,TGCGCCAGCAGTGAGTCAGTTCGCAGGAGAGAGGAAAAACTGTTTTTT
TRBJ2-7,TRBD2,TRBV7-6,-,CASSLVGTLAGVISYEQYF,TGTGCCAGCAGCTTAGTTGGGACCTTAGCGGGGGTAATCTCCTACGAGCAGTACTTC
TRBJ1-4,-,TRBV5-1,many,CASSLWVGSPNEKLFF,TGCGCCAGCAGCTTGTGGGTCGGCAGCCCAAATGAAAAACTGTTTTTT
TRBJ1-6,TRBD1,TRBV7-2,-,CASSRPGQGGSPLHF,TGTGCCAGCAGCCGACCGGGACAGGGCGGCTCACCCCTCCACTTT
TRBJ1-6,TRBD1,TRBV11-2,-,CASSIRGSAYMDSPLHF,TGTGCCAGCAGCATCAGGGGGAGCGCGTACATGGATTCACCCCTCCACTTT
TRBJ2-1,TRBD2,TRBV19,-,CASSPGTSGGRYNEQFF,TGTGCCAGTAGTCCAGGGACTAGCGGGGGACGCTACAATGAGCAGTTCTTC
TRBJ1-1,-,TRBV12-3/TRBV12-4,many,CASRGPNTEAFF,TGTGCCAGCAGGGGACCGAACACTGAAGCTTTCTTT
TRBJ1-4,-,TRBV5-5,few,CASSLEGLAGEKLFF,TGTGCCAGCAGCTTGGAGGGACTCGCGGGGGAAAAACTGTTTTTT
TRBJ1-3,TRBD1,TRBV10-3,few,CAISEQGARGNTMYF,TGCGCCATCAGTGAGCAGGGGGCGCGGGGAAACACCATGTATTTT
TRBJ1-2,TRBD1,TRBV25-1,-,CASSALGTGSGYTF,TGTGCCAGCAGTGCCCTAGGGACAGGGTCTGGCTACACCTTC
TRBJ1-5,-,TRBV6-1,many,CASSEVYDSNQPQHF,TGTGCCAGCAGTGAAGTGTACGATAGCAATCAGCCCCAGCATTTT
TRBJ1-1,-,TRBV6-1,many,CASSEDIGGRRTEAFF,TGTGCCAGCAGTGAAGATATAGGGGGGCGCCGCACTGAAGCTTTCTTT
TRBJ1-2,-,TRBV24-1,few,CATSDLGTNYGYTF,TGTGCCACCAGTGACCTAGGGACAAACTATGGCTACACCTTC
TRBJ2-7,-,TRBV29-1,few,CSVERVGSYEQYF,TGCAGCGTTGAACGGGTCGGATCCTACGAGCAGTACTTC
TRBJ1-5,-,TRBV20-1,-,CCPGQPQHF,TGCTGTCCGGGACAGCCCCAGCATTTT
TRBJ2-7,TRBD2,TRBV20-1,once,CSAREREYEQYF,TGCAGTGCCAGGGAGCGGGAGTACGAGCAGTACTTC
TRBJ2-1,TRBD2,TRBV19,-,CASSPPSGVYNEQFF,TGTGCCAGCAGTCCACCTAGCGGGGTGTACAATGAGCAGTTCTTC
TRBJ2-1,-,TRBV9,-,CASSPGLRNEQFF,TGTGCCAGCAGCCCGGGACTCCGCAATGAGCAGTTCTTC
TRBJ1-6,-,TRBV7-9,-,CASRVTNSPLHF,TGTGCCAGCAGGGTTACGAATTCACCCCTCCACTTT
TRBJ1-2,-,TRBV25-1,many,CASIPPGGGGYTF,TGTGCCAGCATCCCGCCGGGAGGCGGGGGCTACACCTTC
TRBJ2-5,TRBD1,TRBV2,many,CASSESGQVRKTQYF,TGTGCCAGCAGTGAGAGTGGACAGGTCCGGAAGACCCAGTACTTC
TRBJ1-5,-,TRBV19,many,CASSVGGSNNQPQHF,TGTGCCAGTAGTGTGGGGGGGTCCAACAATCAGCCCCAGCATTTT
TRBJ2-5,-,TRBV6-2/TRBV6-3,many,CASSYESGTQETQYF,TGTGCCAGCAGTTATGAGAGCGGGACACAAGAGACCCAGTACTTC
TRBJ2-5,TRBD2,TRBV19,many,CASSKLYKLAAEETQYF,TGTGCCAGTAGTAAGCTCTACAAACTAGCGGCTGAAGAGACCCAGTACTTC
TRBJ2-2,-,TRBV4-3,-,CASSQSVGATGELFF,TGCGCCAGCAGCCAATCGGTCGGGGCCACCGGGGAGCTGTTTTTT
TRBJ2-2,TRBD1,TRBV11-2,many,CASSLVWGQGLPTGELFF,TGTGCCAGCAGCTTAGTCTGGGGACAGGGGTTACCCACCGGGGAGCTGTTTTTT
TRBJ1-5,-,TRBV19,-,CASTPYGGQPQHF,TGTGCCAGTACCCCATATGGGGGTCAGCCCCAGCATTTT
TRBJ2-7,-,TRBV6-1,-,CASSLDTTYEQYF,TGTGCCAGCAGTCTGGACACCACCTACGAGCAGTACTTC
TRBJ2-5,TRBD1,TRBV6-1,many,CASSERGQGVWETQYF,TGTGCCAGCAGTGAAAGAGGACAGGGAGTCTGGGAGACCCAGTACTTC
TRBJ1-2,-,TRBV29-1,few,CSASMGPNYGYTF,TGCAGCGCTTCGATGGGACCGAACTATGGCTACACCTTC
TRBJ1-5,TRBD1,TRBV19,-,CASHRQGLSNQPQHF,TGTGCCAGTCACAGACAGGGACTTTCCAATCAGCCCCAGCATTTT
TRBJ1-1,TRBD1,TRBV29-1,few,CSVEEPGGSNTEAFF,TGCAGCGTTGAAGAGCCAGGGGGCTCGAACACTGAAGCTTTCTTT
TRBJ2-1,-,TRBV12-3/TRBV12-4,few,CASSFLSEYSYNEQFF,TGTGCCAGCAGTTTTCTTAGCGAGTACTCCTACAATGAGCAGTTCTTC
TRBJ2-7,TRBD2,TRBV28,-,CASIHSGDSYEQYF,TGTGCCAGCATCCATAGCGGGGACTCCTACGAGCAGTACTTC
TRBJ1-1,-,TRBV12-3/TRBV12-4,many,CASSLKGVGTEAFF,TGTGCCAGCAGTTTAAAGGGGGTGGGGACTGAAGCTTTCTTT
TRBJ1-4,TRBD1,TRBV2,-,CASSEAGRGRERLFF,TGTGCCAGCAGTGAAGCGGGCAGGGGGAGGGAAAGACTGTTTTTT
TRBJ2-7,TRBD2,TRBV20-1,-,CSARDRGDYHYEQYF,TGCAGTGCTAGAGATCGTGGGGACTACCACTACGAGCAGTACTTC
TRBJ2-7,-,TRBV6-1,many,CASSVSYTYEQYF,TGTGCCAGCAGTGTCAGCTACACCTACGAGCAGTACTTC
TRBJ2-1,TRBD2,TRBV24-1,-,CATSDLAGTSYYNEQFF,TGTGCCACCAGTGATTTGGCCGGGACTAGCTATTACAATGAGCAGTTCTTC
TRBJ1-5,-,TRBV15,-,CATSRAGGQPQHF,TGTGCCACCAGCAGAGCTGGAGGTCAGCCCCAGCATTTT
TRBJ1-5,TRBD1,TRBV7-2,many,CASSPPTGISSPQHF,TGTGCCAGCAGCCCCCCGACAGGGATATCGTCGCCCCAGCATTTT
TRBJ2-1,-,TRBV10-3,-,CAISGARGSSYNEQFF,TGTGCCATCAGTGGCGCCCGGGGGAGCTCCTACAATGAGCAGTTCTTC
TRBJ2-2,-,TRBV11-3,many,CASSLVGGPGELFF,TGTGCCAGCAGCTTAGTCGGCGGCCCCGGGGAGCTGTTTTTT